These 29 T cell receptor beta chains came from one sample sequenced in a study of radiotherapy plus CTLA-4 blockade in lung cancer. Data came from immunoSEQ multiplex PCR; TCRdb stores just in-frame clones and leaves some out. The sample has about 51,000 clones, 77% seen once; the top ten hold about 2.2%. Sequencing was performed on peripheral blood, taken from a patient treated with radiotherapy plus ipilimumab. These receptors were obtained from a human donor with non-small cell lung cancer whose response to radiotherapy plus ipilimumab could not be evaluated.

The rearrangement links TRBV15 to TRBJ2-3; D unresolved. The CDR3 is 12 amino acids. Germline V gives CDR1 LNHNV, CDR2 YYDKDF (reference sequence). V lost 1 base to trimming and J lost 10 bases, with 9 bases between them. This CDR3 reads CATSRVGDPQYF. CDR3 sequence (DNA): TGTGCCACCAGCAGAGTAGGAGACCCGCAGTATTTT. The variable domain in full, completed from reference TRBV15 and TRBJ2-3, reads DAMVIQNPRYQVTQFGKPVTLSCSQTLNHNVMYWYQQKSSQAPKLLFHYYDKDFNNEADTPDNFQSRRPNTSFCFLDIRSPGLGDTAMYLCATSRVGDPQYFGPGTRLTVL.

V gene TRBV6-4 combines with J gene TRBJ2-3; 11 nucleotides match TRBD2. The CDR3 has 14 amino acids. Germline CDR1 is MRHNA and CDR2 is SNTAGT. Losses at the gene ends were 4 bases for V and 3 bases for J; bases not matched to a gene: 0. CDR3 DNA sequence: TGTGCCAGCAGTGGACTAGCGGGAACAGATACGCAGTATTTT. This sequence encodes CASSGLAGTDTQYF.

The chain is built from TRBV7-2 and TRBJ2-6, with D perhaps matching TRBD1 (6 bases). CDR1 is SGHTA, CDR2 FQGNSA, per germline. The CDR3 extends over 16 amino acids. The ends were cut back, 5 bases at V and 0 bases at J, with 11 bases in the middle. The CDR3 region is CASSPGQSSGANVLTF. DNA of the CDR3: TGTGCCAGCAGCCCCGGACAGAGCTCTGGGGCCAACGTCCTGACTTTC.

V usage is TRBV5-1 and J usage is TRBJ1-1, with 9 bases aligning to TRBD1. CDR1 and CDR2 (germline): SGHRS, YFSETQ. The CDR3 is made up of 15 amino acids. V was clipped by 3 bases and J by 4 bases; unmatched bases: 7. CDR3 DNA: TGCGCCAGCAGCTATCGACAGGGGGGAAGCACTGAAGCTTTCTTT. Translating it yields CASSYRQGGSTEAFF.

The CDR3, as DNA: TGTGCCAGCAGTGACCTACTGCCGGGACTATTAAACTCCTACAATGAGCAGTTCTTC. Residues: CASSDLLPGLLNSYNEQFF. This rearrangement joins TRBV6-1 to TRBJ2-1; 7 bases match TRBD2. The CDR3 is made up of 19 amino acids. The junction had 14 bases not matched to a gene; V was cut back by 3 bases and J by 0 bases. CDR1 and CDR2 (germline): MNHNS, SASEGT.

Comment on this clone: This same CDR3 is encoded by further DNA sequences in the sample. V usage is TRBV7-4 and J usage is TRBJ1-5, with TRBD1 matching 9 bases. This CDR3 contains 15 residues. J gave up 3 bases and V 3 bases, and 3 bases lay outside the gene matches. From germline, CDR1 is SGHVT and CDR2 SQSDAQ. The CDR3 coding sequence is TGTGCCAGCAGCTTGAGGGACAGGGACAATCAGCCCCAGCATTTT. Its translation is CASSLRDRDNQPQHF.

This chain connects TRBV4-2 to TRBJ2-2; 8 positions agree with TRBD2. V dropped 8 bases and J dropped 4; count of bases not matched to a gene: 6. The V gene's germline CDR1 is LGHNA and CDR2 YNFKEQ. There are 14 residues in the CDR3. In nucleotides, the CDR3 is TGTGCCAGCGCCACGGGGGGGCCCACCGGGGAGCTGTTTTTT. Translation: CASATGGPTGELFF.

The chain is built from TRBV4-1 and TRBJ2-7, with TRBD1 as a possible D gene (6 bases). Trimming shortened V by 1 base and J by 0 bases, and 19 bases separated the two germline ends. The CDR3 covers 18 residues. Germline CDR1 is MGHRA and CDR2 is YSYEKL. CDR3 amino acids: CASSQGNSGWGLSYEQYF. The CDR3 region has the DNA TGCGCCAGCAGCCAAGGGAATTCAGGGTGGGGGCTCTCCTACGAGCAGTACTTC.

This clone was seen a few times. This sequence joins TRBV18 and TRBJ1-1, with 7 bases matching TRBD1. The germline V gene has CDR1 KGHSH and CDR2 LQKENI. The ends lost 2 bases at V and 11 bases at J; junction bases unmatched: 11. CDR3 size: 14 residues. The CDR3 protein is CASSPETGTLSAFF. The CDR3, as DNA: TGTGCCAGCTCACCAGAGACAGGGACCCTTTCGGCTTTCTTT.

The rearrangement links TRBV4-1 to TRBJ2-1; TRBD1 aligns across 8 bases. The CDR3 runs to 16 residues. Germline CDR1 reads MGHRA; CDR2 reads YSYEKL. V shed 0 bases, J shed 7 bases, and the junction held 8 bases outside the gene matches. In DNA, the CDR3 is TGCGCCAGCAGCCAAGATGAAGACAGGGGTCGGAATGAGCAGTTCTTC. Amino acids: CASSQDEDRGRNEQFF.

This clone was detected a few times. The chain employs TRBV7-8 and TRBJ2-2; weak D call: TRBD2 (6 bases). The CDR3 totals 15 residues. V lost 6 bases and J lost 3, with 14 bases in between. CDR1 and CDR2 (germline): SGHVS, FQNEAQ. The CDR3 DNA follows: TGTGCCAGCAGTCCCCGAGGAGGGGACACCGGGGAGCTGTTTTTT. Amino acid sequence: CASSPRGGDTGELFF.

This clone was observed once. The chain joins TRBV4-3 to TRBJ2-1; 7 positions match TRBD2. From germline, CDR1 is LGHNA and CDR2 YSLEER. This CDR3 is built from 19 residues. With 2 bases clipped from V and 0 bases from J, the junction kept 13 bases outside the gene matches. CDR3 sequence reads: CASSQWEGGDSASYNEQFF. DNA for the CDR3: TGCGCCAGCAGCCAATGGGAGGGCGGAGACTCGGCCTCCTACAATGAGCAGTTCTTC.

Here the CDR3 reads CASSLRRTQGQPQHF. In nucleotides, the CDR3 is TGTGCCAGCAGCCTCAGACGGACACAAGGTCAGCCCCAGCATTTT. The rearrangement uses TRBV7-2 and TRBJ1-5; D perhaps matches TRBD1 (5 bases). The CDR3 is 15 amino acids. Per germline, CDR1 SGHTA and CDR2 FQGNSA. Trimming shortened V by 5 bases and J by 6 bases, and 17 bases separated the two germline ends.

The chain combines TRBV11-2 with TRBJ2-5; 7 bases line up with TRBD1. Germline V CDR1 and CDR2: SGHAT, FQNNGV. The CDR3 runs 14 residues. Trimming at V came to 2 bases and at J to 5 bases, leaving 5 bases not matched to a gene. The CDR3 sequence is CASSLTGVGETQYF. In DNA form, the CDR3 reads TGTGCCAGCAGCTTAACAGGGGTGGGGGAGACCCAGTACTTC.

CDR3 bases: TGTGCCAGCAGCAAACAGGGGGTCGGCTACACCTTC. Its translation: CASSKQGVGYTF. The chain couples TRBV6-5 to TRBJ1-2; TRBD1 matches 8 bases. Germline CDR1 MNHEY, CDR2 SVGAGI. The ends lost 6 bases at V and 8 bases at J; junction bases unmatched: 5. The CDR3 runs to 12 residues.

The V call is TRBV25-1, the J call TRBJ1-1, with D possibly matching TRBD1 (6 bases). Germline CDR1 and CDR2: MGHDK and SYGVNS. Trimming cost V 4 bases and J 0 bases, with 9 bases left between them. This CDR3 contains 14 residues. CDR3 loop: CASSVTGMNTEAFF. The CDR3 DNA reads as TGTGCCAGCAGTGTCACAGGGATGAACACTGAAGCTTTCTTT.

This clone was observed a few times. This chain uses TRBV13 with TRBJ2-7; D unresolved. V was pared by 2 bases and J by 0 bases, with 8 bases between. The CDR3 loop spans 14 amino acids. Per germline, CDR1 PRHDT and CDR2 FYEKMQ (reference sequence). The CDR3 region is CASSLLGPSYEQYF. CDR3 sequence (DNA): TGTGCCAGCAGCTTACTTGGGCCCTCCTACGAGCAGTACTTC. The full variable domain, in which reference TRBV13 and TRBJ2-7 provide the parts outside the CDR3, is AAGVIQSPRHLIKEKRETATLKCYPIPRHDTVYWYQQGPGQDPQFLISFYEKMQSDKGSIPDRFSAQQFSDYHSELNMSSLELGDSALYFCASSLLGPSYEQYFGPGTRLTVT.

The chain couples TRBV4-2 to TRBJ1-5; tentative D call: TRBD1 (6 bases). CDR1 and CDR2 (germline): LGHNA, YNFKEQ. The CDR3 has 18 residues. Trimming cost V 2 bases and J 2 bases, with 19 bases left between them. The CDR3 DNA is TGTGCCAGCAGCCAAATTCTAGCAGTCCCAGGGGGCAATCAGCCCCAGCATTTT. Its translation is CASSQILAVPGGNQPQHF.

The chain combines TRBV5-4 with TRBJ2-3; 7 bases fit TRBD1. The CDR3 length is 14 residues. V dropped 3 bases and J dropped 0; count of bases not matched to a gene: 1. CDR1 is SGHNT and CDR2 is YYREEE in the germline V gene (reference sequence). Here the CDR3 DNA reads TGTGCCAGCAGCTCGACAGGGAGCACAGATACGCAGTATTTT. Translated, it gives CASSSTGSTDTQYF.

The J gene is TRBJ2-7, the V gene TRBV6-5, with a possible D match to TRBD1 (5 bases). The V end lost 2 bases, the J end lost 5 bases, and 7 bases lay between the germline ends. The CDR3 covers 12 residues. Germline V gene data show CDR1 as MNHEY and CDR2 as SVGAGI. CDR3 loop: CASSYRRDEQYF. As DNA, the CDR3 is TGTGCCAGCAGTTACCGCAGGGACGAGCAGTACTTC.

The J gene is TRBJ2-7, the V gene TRBV15; TRBD2 agrees at 12 bases. Germline V lookup: CDR1 LNHNV, CDR2 YYDKDF (reference sequence). The CDR3 sequence is 15 residues long. Trimming took 6 bases from V and 0 from J; bases not matched to a gene: 3. CDR3 residues: CATSLGLAGSYEQYF. CDR3 bases: TGTGCCACCAGTTTGGGACTAGCGGGCTCCTACGAGCAGTACTTC. Full variable domain (outside the CDR3, taken from reference TRBV15 and TRBJ2-7): DAMVIQNPRYQVTQFGKPVTLSCSQTLNHNVMYWYQQKSSQAPKLLFHYYDKDFNNEADTPDNFQSRRPNTSFCFLDIRSPGLGDTAMYLCATSLGLAGSYEQYFGPGTRLTVT.

This clone occurred once. CDR3 nucleotide sequence: TGCGCCAGCAGCCAGTACAGGGCTTCCTACAATGAGCAGTTCTTC. Translation gives CASSQYRASYNEQFF. The V call is TRBV4-3, the J call TRBJ2-1; tentative D call: TRBD1 (6 bases). Trimming pared 3 bases from V and 1 base from J, leaving 10 bases between. CDR3 length: 15 residues. Germline V gene lookup returns CDR1 LGHNA and CDR2 YSLEER.

This clone was counted a few times. The chain recombines TRBV6-1 with TRBJ1-5; D gene uncertain. The V gene lost 6 bases and the J gene lost 6 bases, with 12 bases spanning the gap. Germline V lookup: CDR1 MNHNS, CDR2 SASEGT. The CDR3 consists of 13 residues. CDR3 coding DNA: TGTGCCAGCAGCGACATTACTGGTCAGCCCCAGCATTTT. Amino acid sequence: CASSDITGQPQHF.

The chain uses TRBV7-2 and TRBJ2-5; D uncertain. Deletions cut 2 bases from V and 1 base from J, with 5 bases between. CDR1 and CDR2 from the germline V gene are SGHTA and FQGNSA. The CDR3 is 13 amino acids. As DNA, the CDR3 is TGTGCCAGCAGCTTATACTCCCAAGAGACCCAGTACTTC. Encoded protein: CASSLYSQETQYF.

This chain joins TRBV9 and TRBJ2-1, with 12 bases aligning to TRBD2. Germline CDR1 is SGDLS and CDR2 is YYNGEE. J was trimmed by 5 bases and V by 0 bases; bases with no gene match: 3. This CDR3 region has 16 residues. The CDR3 loop reads CASSVELAGGNNEQFF. The DNA of the CDR3 is TGTGCCAGCAGCGTAGAACTAGCGGGGGGCAACAATGAGCAGTTCTTC.

V and J are TRBV7-2 and TRBJ2-7; D possibly corresponds to TRBD1 (6 bases). The CDR3 spans 14 residues. Germline loops: CDR1 SGHTA, CDR2 FQGNSA. Trimming shortened V by 5 bases and J by 4 bases, and 15 bases separated the two germline ends. CDR3 residues: CASSRFGGSYEQYF. The DNA of the CDR3 is TGTGCCAGCAGCCGATTTGGGGGCTCTTACGAGCAGTACTTC.

The chain has TRBV28 and TRBJ1-2; 7 bases map to TRBD1. Germline CDR1 MDHEN, CDR2 SYDVKM. The trim removed 6 bases at V and 7 bases at J, leaving 14 bases unmatched. CDR3 length: 15 residues. Here the CDR3 DNA reads TGTGCCAGCAGGCCATACAGGGGTCCTTCTTTTGGCTACACCTTC. Translated, it gives CASRPYRGPSFGYTF.

This chain connects TRBV6-1 to TRBJ2-5; the match to TRBD2 covers 14 bases. Germline CDR1 reads MNHNS; CDR2 reads SASEGT. V gave up 2 bases and J gave up 5 bases; unmatched junction bases: 10. CDR3 length: 18 amino acids. The CDR3 sequence: CASSEWTSGRYSYETQYF. In DNA form, the CDR3 reads TGTGCCAGCAGTGAATGGACTAGCGGGAGGTATTCTTATGAGACCCAGTACTTC.

In this sample, this clone turned up once. The rearrangement joins TRBV10-2 to TRBJ1-3, with a possible D match to TRBD1 (6 bases). V shed 7 bases and J shed 2 bases, with 15 bases lying between them. Germline V gene sequence: CDR1 WSHSY, CDR2 SAAADI. This CDR3 is 15 amino acids long. The CDR3 region is CASTTGWGPGNTIYF. In nucleotides, the CDR3 is TGCGCCAGCACCACGGGGTGGGGGCCTGGAAACACCATATATTTT.